A single sample is the source of the 20 T cell receptor beta chains below, sequenced in a study of cytomegalovirus exposure and HLA in healthy donors. PCR used 60 Vbeta primers and 13 Jbeta primers. Repertoires were generated with immunoSEQ multiplex PCR, while TCRdb's copy carries only in-frame clones and drops some. Found here are over 95,000 clones, 60% to 80% of them singletons; the top ten hold 2% to 2.5%. The sequenced sample was PBMCs. The receptors derive from a human donor in good health.

The count of this clone is one. This may be a read error: a much more frequent sequence differs by one nucleotide. Distinct nucleotide sequences in the sample also encode this CDR3. The chain employs TRBV6-5 and TRBJ1-2; possibly TRBD1 for D (5 bases). Trimming took 5 bases from V and 1 from J, leaving 8 bases between them. CDR1 is MNHEY, CDR2 SVGAGI, per germline. The CDR3 contains 13 residues. DNA of the CDR3: TGTGCCAGCAGTACGACAGTTAACTATGGCTACACCTTC. Its protein product is CASSTTVNYGYTF.

The V and J genes are TRBV15 and TRBJ1-1, with a possible D match to TRBD1 (5 bases). The V gene's germline CDR1 is LNHNV and CDR2 YYDKDF (reference sequence). The V end lost 4 bases, the J end lost 6 bases, and 15 bases lay between the germline ends. There are 14 residues in the CDR3. The CDR3 loop is CATSTPGLSPEAFF. The CDR3 coding sequence is TGTGCCACCAGCACACCAGGGCTCTCGCCTGAAGCTTTCTTT.

The chain is built from TRBV5-1 and TRBJ1-1; D unclear. Germline CDR1 and CDR2: SGHRS and YFSETQ. The CDR3 length is 13 residues. V was clipped by 0 bases and J by 0 bases, with 3 bases between them. The CDR3 protein is CASSLGVNTEAFF. In nucleotides, the CDR3 is TGCGCCAGCAGCTTGGGAGTGAACACTGAAGCTTTCTTT.

The chain is built from TRBV2 and TRBJ1-3; tentative D call: TRBD1 (5 bases). Trimming removed 8 bases from V and 4 bases from J, with 18 bases in between. The length of the CDR3 is 15 residues. Germline assignment: CDR1 SNHLY and CDR2 FYNNEI. CDR3 amino acids: CASGIDSSGGNTIYF. DNA for the CDR3: TGTGCCAGCGGAATCGACAGCTCCGGAGGAAACACCATATATTTT.

The chain combines TRBV10-2 with TRBJ2-1; 8 bases match TRBD2. The CDR3 covers 15 residues. Germline V gene data show CDR1 as WSHSY and CDR2 as SAAADI. After removal of 5 bases from V and 2 bases from J, the junction contained 5 bases not matched to a gene. The CDR3 nucleotides read TGCGCCAGCAGTTCCCTAGCGGGCACCTACAATGAGCAGTTCTTC. Translating it yields CASSSLAGTYNEQFF.

As regards this clone: In the same sample, other DNA sequences code for this CDR3. The rearrangement uses TRBV29-1 and TRBJ1-2; maybe TRBD1 (6 bases). Per germline, CDR1 SQVTM and CDR2 ANQGSEA. This CDR3 contains 12 residues. The V and J ends lost 6 bases and 7 bases respectively, with 15 bases between them. CDR3 coding DNA: TGCAGCGTCGGACGGGGGGCGGGTGGCTACACCTTC. It codes for CSVGRGAGGYTF.

The chain employs TRBV4-2 and TRBJ1-1, with D hard to call. Germline CDR1 LGHNA, CDR2 YNFKEQ. The CDR3 runs 15 residues. V lost 0 bases and J lost 11, with 19 bases in between. The CDR3 is CASSQDPKEGRGAFF. CDR3 sequence (DNA): TGTGCCAGCAGCCAAGATCCAAAGGAGGGAAGAGGTGCTTTCTTT.

This clone showed up just a few times. The gene calls are TRBV7-2 and TRBJ2-6; possible D gene TRBD1, 6 bases. Trimming removed 1 base at V and 0 bases at J, with 10 bases between. Germline V gene data show CDR1 as SGHTA and CDR2 as FQGNSA. This CDR3 comprises 17 residues. CDR3 amino acids: CASSLEDRSSGANVLTF. The DNA of the CDR3 is TGTGCCAGCAGCTTAGAGGACAGAAGCTCTGGGGCCAACGTCCTGACTTTC.

This clone was seen only a few times. The genes are TRBV5-1 and TRBJ2-5, with 7 bases aligning to TRBD1. The J segment lost 4 bases and the V segment lost 1 base, leaving 1 base of the junction unmatched. The CDR3 runs 13 residues. CDR1 and CDR2 (germline): SGHRS, YFSETQ. The CDR3 bases are TGCGCCAGCAGCTTGACAGGGGTAGAGACCCAGTACTTC. Its protein is CASSLTGVETQYF. Together with reference TRBV5-1 and TRBJ2-5, the CDR3 gives the full variable domain: KAGVTQTPRYLIKTRGQQVTLSCSPISGHRSVSWYQQTPGQGLQFLFEYFSETQRNKGNFPGRFSGRQFSNSRSEMNVSTLELGDSALYLCASSLTGVETQYFGPGTRLLVL.

This clone has only a few counts. The V gene is TRBV19, the J gene TRBJ1-1, with D possibly being TRBD1 (5 bases). The germline V gene encodes CDR1 LNHDA and CDR2 SQIVND (reference sequence). The V end was cut by 1 base, the J end by 0 bases, with 15 bases between. The CDR3 is made up of 17 amino acids. In nucleotides, the CDR3 is TGTGCCAGTAGTATAGGCCCCCGGACGGACATGAACACTGAAGCTTTCTTT. Translating it yields CASSIGPRTDMNTEAFF.

The V and J genes are TRBV5-1 and TRBJ2-2; tentatively, D is TRBD1 (5 bases). This CDR3 has 15 residues. Germline V gene data show CDR1 as SGHRS and CDR2 as YFSETQ. V was shortened by 2 bases and J by 3 bases, with 11 bases between the two germline ends. The CDR3 sequence: CASSFDSPDTGELFF. The CDR3 DNA is TGCGCCAGCAGCTTCGACAGCCCTGACACCGGGGAGCTGTTTTTT. Full variable domain (rest looked up from reference TRBV5-1 and TRBJ2-2): KAGVTQTPRYLIKTRGQQVTLSCSPISGHRSVSWYQQTPGQGLQFLFEYFSETQRNKGNFPGRFSGRQFSNSRSEMNVSTLELGDSALYLCASSFDSPDTGELFFGEGSRLTVL.

This clone was seen more than once but under ten times. This chain connects TRBV5-1 to TRBJ1-1, with D perhaps matching TRBD1 (5 bases). CDR1 is SGHRS, CDR2 YFSETQ, per germline. The CDR3 totals 16 residues. Deletions cut 0 bases from V and 2 bases from J, with 14 bases between. The CDR3 is CASSLDAQVFNTEAFF. The DNA for the CDR3 is TGCGCCAGCAGCTTGGATGCACAGGTGTTTAACACTGAAGCTTTCTTT.

V gene TRBV28 combines with J gene TRBJ1-2; no firm D call. The germline V gene has CDR1 MDHEN and CDR2 SYDVKM. CDR3 size: 12 residues. Trimming took off 10 bases at V and 4 bases at J, with 13 bases between the two ends. The CDR3 sequence is CATGRAGYGYTF. The CDR3 DNA follows: TGTGCCACCGGACGGGCGGGCTATGGCTACACCTTC.

V gene TRBV28 combines with J gene TRBJ1-5; 7 bases are shared with TRBD1. V gave up 5 bases and J gave up 3 bases; unmatched junction bases: 4. This CDR3 comprises 14 residues. Germline V gene data show CDR1 as MDHEN and CDR2 as SYDVKM. The CDR3 coding sequence is TGTGCCAGCAGTAGGGGGCCAAACAATCAGCCCCAGCATTTT. This translates into CASSRGPNNQPQHF.

This chain connects TRBV7-2 to TRBJ2-3; 12 bases fit TRBD2. Germline V gene sequence: CDR1 SGHTA, CDR2 FQGNSA. Trimming cost V 4 bases and J 5 bases; bases outside gene matches: 7. This CDR3 is built from 16 residues. The CDR3 loop is CASSWGGTSGRDTQYF. The CDR3 DNA is TGTGCCAGCAGCTGGGGGGGGACTAGCGGGCGAGATACGCAGTATTTT. The full variable domain, its missing parts supplied by reference TRBV7-2 and TRBJ2-3, is GAGVSQSPSNKVTEKGKDVELRCDPISGHTALYWYRQSLGQGLEFLIYFQGNSAPDKSGLPSDRFSAERTGGSVSTLTIQRTQQEDSAVYLCASSWGGTSGRDTQYFGPGTRLTVL.

The V and J genes are TRBV14 and TRBJ2-7, with 9 bases identical to TRBD1. J was trimmed by 0 bases and V by 4 bases; bases with no gene match: 4. This CDR3 comprises 15 residues. Germline V gene lookup returns CDR1 SGHDN and CDR2 FVKESK. DNA of the CDR3: TGTGCCAGCAGCCCACAGGGGGCCCCCTCCTACGAGCAGTACTTC. Protein sequence: CASSPQGAPSYEQYF. Using reference TRBV14 and TRBJ2-7 for the parts outside the CDR3, the full variable domain is EAGVTQFPSHSVIEKGQTVTLRCDPISGHDNLYWYRRVMGKEIKFLLHFVKESKQDESGMPNNRFLAERTGGTYSTLKVQPAELEDSGVYFCASSPQGAPSYEQYFGPGTRLTVT.

The chain recombines TRBV30 with TRBJ1-5, with a possible D match to TRBD1 (5 bases). This CDR3 region has 15 residues. V gave up 5 bases and J gave up 4 bases, with 18 bases separating them. Per germline, CDR1 GTSNPN and CDR2 SVGIG (reference sequence). The CDR3 DNA is TGTGCCTGGGGGTTTCGGACGGGGGGGAATCAGCCCCAGCATTTT. Its translation is CAWGFRTGGNQPQHF.

The V call is TRBV18, the J call TRBJ1-5; 10 bases are shared with TRBD1. The V and J ends lost 4 bases and 0 bases, in that order; junction bases with no gene match: 3. The CDR3 is 16 amino acids. Looked up from germline, CDR1 is KGHSH and CDR2 is LQKENI. For the CDR3, the DNA is TGTGCCAGCTCACAACGGGACAGGGGTAGCAATCAGCCCCAGCATTTT. Its translation: CASSQRDRGSNQPQHF.

The chain combines TRBV7-8 with TRBJ1-1; D gene uncertain. Trimming pared 3 bases from V and 3 bases from J, leaving 5 bases between. Looked up from germline, CDR1 is SGHVS and CDR2 is FQNEAQ. The CDR3 contains 12 residues. DNA for the CDR3: TGTGCCAGCAGCTTCCTCTACACTGAAGCTTTCTTT. Translating it yields CASSFLYTEAFF.

This sequence joins TRBV7-9 and TRBJ1-1, with TRBD1 identical over 7 bases. After removal of 5 bases from V and 3 bases from J, the junction contained 6 bases not matched to a gene. The CDR3 has 14 residues. Germline assignment: CDR1 SEHNR and CDR2 FQNEAQ (reference sequence). The CDR3 DNA sequence: TGTGCCAGCAGCCCGGGACAGTGGGACACTGAAGCTTTCTTT. Translating gives CASSPGQWDTEAFF. The variable domain in full, completed from reference TRBV7-9 and TRBJ1-1, reads DTGVSQNPRHKITKRGQNVTFRCDPISEHNRLYWYRQTLGQGPEFLTYFQNEAQLEKSRLLSDRFSAERPKGSFSTLEIQRTEQGDSAMYLCASSPGQWDTEAFFGQGTRLTVV.